The rows below give T cell receptor beta chains drawn from one sample of a study of shared clonotypes between healthy human individuals. This table comes from immunoSEQ multiplex PCR, and its TCRdb copy is limited to in-frame clones, with some not included. The sample yields some 2,500,000 clones, 92% seen once. Sequencing input: naive CD4+ T cells from PBMCs. The receptors here all came from a man younger than 35 in good health. Some clones in this sample may be carry-over from other donors' samples. CDR3s include the opening cysteine and the closing phenylalanine or tryptophan. Fields, in order: clone size, V gene, D gene, J gene, CDR3 DNA, CDR3 protein. The D gene is left open where the match is weak. Clone sizes are given selectively: once, few, many, or a class where the clone is expanded.

NA,TRBV5-1,TRBD1,TRBJ1-2,TGCGCCAGCAGCTTGGGAAGACAGGGGGCGGAGGGCTACACCTTC,CASSLGRQGAEGYTF
NA,TRBV21-1,NA,TRBJ2-7,TGTGCCAGCAGCGAACTAGCGGGACTCGATCGATTCTCCTACGAGCAGTACTTC,CASSELAGLDRFSYEQYF
NA,TRBV2,NA,TRBJ2-5,TGTGCCAGCACGAGACAGGCTAGCGGAGAGACCCAGTACTTC,CASTRQASGETQYF
NA,TRBV4-1,NA,TRBJ2-7,TGCGCCAGCAGCCAAGTTCAGACCGCCTCCTACGAGCAGTACTTC,CASSQVQTASYEQYF
NA,TRBV6-1,TRBD1,TRBJ2-2,TGTGCCAGCAGGAGGACAGGGGGGATCGGGGAGCTGTTTTTT,CASRRTGGIGELFF
NA,TRBV5-6,TRBD1,TRBJ1-4,TGTGCCAGCAGCTCCGGACAGGGGGATTGGGGGAGAGCTGAAAAACTGTTTTTT,CASSSGQGDWGRAEKLFF
once,TRBV15,NA,TRBJ2-1,TGTGCCACCAGCATGGGGCAGACATACAATGAGCAGTTCTTC,CATSMGQTYNEQFF
NA,TRBV5-1,TRBD1,TRBJ2-5,TGCGCCAGCAGCTCTGGACAGGGGGGAGAGACCCAGTACTTC,CASSSGQGGETQYF
NA,TRBV6-1,TRBD1,TRBJ1-5,TGTGCCAGCAGTGAACGGGACAGGAGGAGGAGCAATCAGCCCCAGCATTTT,CASSERDRRRSNQPQHF
NA,TRBV29-1,NA,TRBJ2-7,TGCAGCGTTAACTCCGGGAACTACGAGCAGTACTTC,CSVNSGNYEQYF
NA,TRBV5-1,TRBD2,TRBJ2-3,TGCGCCAGCGGGGACCAGCGGGAGGGAGGAGATACGCAGTATTTT,CASGDQREGGDTQYF
NA,TRBV28,NA,TRBJ1-1,TGTGCCAGCAGTTTAGCAGGGGCTGAAGCTTTCTTT,CASSLAGAEAFF
NA,TRBV27,TRBD1,TRBJ2-5,TGTGCCAGCAGTTGGGACAGGGTGGTTGGGACCCAGTACTTC,CASSWDRVVGTQYF
NA,TRBV11-2,NA,TRBJ1-2,TGTGCCAGCAGCCGGACAGTTGGGGAGGGGAATGGCTACACCTTC,CASSRTVGEGNGYTF
NA,TRBV28,NA,TRBJ1-5,TGTGCCACCTGTTTAGGGGGTCTGCAGCCCCAGCATTTT,CATCLGGLQPQHF
NA,TRBV28,NA,TRBJ1-2,TGTGCCAGCAGTTATAGACAGATGTCTGACTATGGCTACACCTTC,CASSYRQMSDYGYTF
NA,TRBV28,TRBD1,TRBJ1-2,TGTGCCAGCAGTTTCACAGGGGGCTGGGGCTACACCTTC,CASSFTGGWGYTF
NA,TRBV6-5,TRBD1,TRBJ2-7,TGTGCCAGCAGTTACTCAACAGGGGCAGGCGAGCAGTACTTC,CASSYSTGAGEQYF
once,TRBV6-1,TRBD1,TRBJ2-3,TGTGCCAGCATGAACAGGGGGCGCGGCACAGATACGCAGTATTTT,CASMNRGRGTDTQYF
few,TRBV18,TRBD2,TRBJ2-1,TGTGCCAGCTCACCGGGACTAGCGGGAGATGAGCAGTTCTTC,CASSPGLAGDEQFF
NA,TRBV6-1,NA,TRBJ2-7,TGTGCCAGCAATCCGAGAATTGACGCCTACGAGCAGTACTTC,CASNPRIDAYEQYF
NA,TRBV6-1,NA,TRBJ2-7,TGTGCCAGCAGTGGTCGGCCAGCGGGCGAGCAGTACTTC,CASSGRPAGEQYF
NA,TRBV27,NA,TRBJ1-1,TGTGCCAGCAGCGAGCCCGGATGGGGTGCGAACACTGAAGCTTTCTTT,CASSEPGWGANTEAFF
NA,TRBV6-5,NA,TRBJ2-7,TGTGCCAGCAGTTACGGGGTCTCCTACGAGCAGTACTTC,CASSYGVSYEQYF
NA,TRBV2,TRBD2,TRBJ2-1,TGTGCCAGTAGAGGCGGGAGGATAGGTGAGCAGTTCTTC,CASRGGRIGEQFF
NA,TRBV19,NA,TRBJ2-5,TGTGCCAGTAGTCACCGGGACTTGGGGGAGACCCAGTACTTC,CASSHRDLGETQYF
NA,TRBV4-1,NA,TRBJ1-3,TGCGCCAGCAGCCAAGGGTTCGCGAGCTCTGGAAACACCATATATTTT,CASSQGFASSGNTIYF
NA,TRBV11-2,TRBD2,TRBJ2-7,TGTGCCAGCAGCTTAATGGGGGGGTCCCCAACCTACGAGCAGTACTTC,CASSLMGGSPTYEQYF
NA,TRBV28,TRBD1,TRBJ2-6,TGTGCCAGCAGTTCCCCGGGACAGCCTAACTCTGGGGCCAACGTCCTGACTTTC,CASSSPGQPNSGANVLTF
NA,TRBV7-2,NA,TRBJ2-2,TGTGCCAGCAGCCTAGTCGGGGTGAAGAACACCGGGGAGCTGTTTTTT,CASSLVGVKNTGELFF
NA,TRBV9,TRBD2,TRBJ2-5,TGTGCCAGCAGCGAGGGGAGGGGCGGGAGGTGGCAAGAGACCCAGTACTTC,CASSEGRGGRWQETQYF
few,TRBV6-6,NA,TRBJ1-2,TGTGCCAGCAGTTCCCCCGGGGGCTACACCTTC,CASSSPGGYTF
NA,TRBV28,NA,TRBJ2-5,TGTGCCAGCAAACTTTTGGGGGGAGGAGAGACCCAGTACTTC,CASKLLGGGETQYF
NA,TRBV7-2,NA,TRBJ2-7,TGTGCCAGCAGCTTAGACAGGGAATCCTACGAGCAGTACTTC,CASSLDRESYEQYF
once,TRBV29-1,NA,TRBJ1-1,TGCAGCGTGGCTGCCGGGACATTCAACACTGAAGCTTTCTTT,CSVAAGTFNTEAFF
once,TRBV9,NA,TRBJ1-4,TGTGCCAGCAGCCCGGGACATGCAACTAATGAAAAACTGTTTTTT,CASSPGHATNEKLFF
NA,TRBV6-1,TRBD1,TRBJ1-1,TGTGCCAGCAGTCCGCGACAGGGGGCTGGGACTGAAGCTTTCTTT,CASSPRQGAGTEAFF
NA,TRBV5-1,NA,TRBJ2-1,TGCGCCAGCAGCGTTGTGGCCCCGGGCAATGAGCAGTTCTTC,CASSVVAPGNEQFF
NA,TRBV30,NA,TRBJ1-1,TGTGCCGGAGCAGGGTTAGGGGTCAGAGCTTTCTTT,CAGAGLGVRAFF
once,TRBV5-1,NA,TRBJ2-3,TGCGCCAGCAGCTCCTACCCAGGCACAGATACGCAGTATTTT,CASSSYPGTDTQYF
once,TRBV29-1,NA,TRBJ1-3,TGCAGCGGGAAGGACAGAGGAAACACCATATATTTT,CSGKDRGNTIYF
NA,TRBV4-2,TRBD2,TRBJ2-1,TGTGCCAGCAGCCAAGATTCCCTAGCGGGGGATAATGAGCAGTTCTTC,CASSQDSLAGDNEQFF
NA,TRBV11-2,NA,TRBJ2-1,TGTGCCAGCAGCCATGGGGGGCGCAGGGGTAGCAATGAGCAGTTCTTC,CASSHGGRRGSNEQFF
NA,TRBV7-3,NA,TRBJ1-1,TGTGCCAGCAGCTCTTCCAGAAACACTGAAGCTTTCTTT,CASSSSRNTEAFF
NA,TRBV28,NA,TRBJ1-5,TGTGCCAGCAGTGACACTTTCAATCAGCCCCAGCATTTT,CASSDTFNQPQHF
NA,TRBV6-1,NA,TRBJ2-2,TGTGCCAGCCCCTCTCGGGTGAACACCGGGGAGCTGTTTTTT,CASPSRVNTGELFF
once,TRBV5-1,NA,TRBJ2-7,TGCGCCAGCAGCAGTTATAGGGGCCTGGAAGAGCAGTACTTC,CASSSYRGLEEQYF
NA,TRBV5-6,TRBD1,TRBJ1-4,TGTGCCAGCAGCCTCCTCGACAGGGGAGGTAGGGAAAAACTGTTTTTT,CASSLLDRGGREKLFF
NA,TRBV7-2,NA,TRBJ2-1,TGTGCCAGCAGCTTAGGACAGTCAAATTACAATGAGCAGTTCTTC,CASSLGQSNYNEQFF
NA,TRBV6-5,TRBD1,TRBJ1-2,TGTGCCAGCAGTTACCACGGGACAGAAGCTAACTATGGCTACACCTTC,CASSYHGTEANYGYTF
NA,TRBV7-2,NA,TRBJ2-1,TGTGCCAGCAGCTTAGCGGCGGTTTACAATGAGCAGTTCTTC,CASSLAAVYNEQFF
NA,TRBV18,NA,TRBJ2-2,TGTGCCAGCTCACCACCGGGGGACGGCACCGGGGAGCTGTTTTTT,CASSPPGDGTGELFF
NA,TRBV19,TRBD2,TRBJ2-1,TGTGCCAGTAGTTGGGTAGCGGGAGTTTTTGAGAATGAGCAGTTCTTC,CASSWVAGVFENEQFF
NA,TRBV7-3,TRBD2,TRBJ2-3,TGTGCCAGCAGCTCCAAGACTAGCGGGGGCACGCAGTATTTT,CASSSKTSGGTQYF